One and the same sample provided the 27 T cell receptor beta chains below, sequenced in a study of CD8 T cells in Susac syndrome. RNA, at roughly 0.45 to 1 ug, was reverse transcribed with random hexamers. Each CDR3 protein is one row after TCRdb ran MiXCR on the immunoSEQ multiplex PCR reads. The repertoire holds fewer than 85,000 distinct CDR3 sequences, with approximately 95% as singletons. Sequenced material: CD8+ T cells from PBMCs. The receptors originated from a human donor with Susac syndrome.

J is TRBJ1-1 and V is TRBV18, with a tentative D call TRBD1 (6 bases). The CDR3 totals 16 residues. V was clipped by 6 bases and J by 1 base, with 18 bases between them. The germline V gene has CDR1 KGHSH and CDR2 LQKENI. The CDR3 DNA is TGTGCCAGCTCCCTACAGGGAGGTGAAGCGAACACTGAAGCTTTCTTT. Its translation: CASSLQGGEANTEAFF.

The chain combines TRBV28 with TRBJ2-7, with a weak D call TRBD2 (5 bases). This CDR3 is 13 amino acids long. V lost 6 bases and J lost 7, with 16 bases in between. In germline, CDR1 is MDHEN, CDR2 SYDVKM. CDR3 bases: TGTGCCAGCAGCTGGACTGGGGTAGGAGAGCAGTACTTC. It translates to CASSWTGVGEQYF.

The rearrangement uses TRBV5-6 and TRBJ2-7; D may be TRBD2 (5 bases). The length of the CDR3 is 12 residues. The germline CDR1 and CDR2 sequences are SGHDT and YYEEEE. Deletions cut 4 bases from V and 5 bases from J, with 10 bases between. In DNA form, the CDR3 reads TGTGCCAGCAGCACCGGGGTCGACGAGCAGTACTTC. It yields the protein CASSTGVDEQYF.

This chain uses TRBV3-1 with TRBJ2-7; 9 bases match TRBD2. The CDR3 contains 15 residues. V lost 1 base and J lost 5; bases outside the gene matches: 6. CDR1 LGHDT and CDR2 YNNKEL come from the germline V gene (reference sequence). CDR3 region: CASSQGDSGGDEQYF. In DNA form, the CDR3 reads TGTGCCAGCAGCCAAGGTGATAGCGGGGGCGACGAGCAGTACTTC.

The rearrangement links TRBV5-1 to TRBJ2-2; D ambiguous. In germline, CDR1 is SGHRS, CDR2 YFSETQ. V was pared by 9 bases and J by 6 bases, with 15 bases between. This CDR3 has 13 residues. The CDR3, as DNA: TGCGCCACCCCGGGTCTAGTCCCCGGGGAGCTGTTTTTT. This encodes CATPGLVPGELFF. The full variable domain, in which reference TRBV5-1 and TRBJ2-2 provide the parts outside the CDR3, is KAGVTQTPRYLIKTRGQQVTLSCSPISGHRSVSWYQQTPGQGLQFLFEYFSETQRNKGNFPGRFSGRQFSNSRSEMNVSTLELGDSALYLCATPGLVPGELFFGEGSRLTVL.

CDR3 amino acids: CASRRQGHEQYF. CDR3 nucleotide sequence: TGTGCCAGCCGTCGGCAGGGGCACGAGCAGTACTTC. The chain carries TRBV27 and TRBJ2-7, with TRBD1 as a possible D gene (6 bases). Trimming took off 8 bases at V and 5 bases at J, with 13 bases between the two ends. The CDR3 has 12 residues. Looked up from germline, CDR1 is MNHEY and CDR2 is SMNVEV (reference sequence).

The chain employs TRBV3-1 and TRBJ2-2; D is ambiguous. In germline, CDR1 is LGHDT, CDR2 YNNKEL (reference sequence). The CDR3 extends over 13 amino acids. V was clipped by 0 bases and J by 4 bases, with 3 bases between them. CDR3 protein: CASSQDATGELFF. In DNA form, the CDR3 reads TGTGCCAGCAGCCAAGATGCCACCGGGGAGCTGTTTTTT.

V is TRBV6-5 and J is TRBJ2-7; possible D gene TRBD1, 5 bases. The CDR3 has 14 amino acids. Germline V gene data show CDR1 as MNHEY and CDR2 as SVGAGI. V was trimmed by 6 bases and J by 2 bases, leaving 14 bases between them. CDR3 coding DNA: TGTGCCAGCAGCCCAGGACATCCTCCCTACGAGCAGTACTTC. Its translation: CASSPGHPPYEQYF.

The chain employs TRBV5-1 and TRBJ1-1; D unresolved. CDR3 length: 13 amino acids. From germline, CDR1 is SGHRS and CDR2 YFSETQ. The CDR3 sequence: CPPRRLMNTEAFF. The CDR3 coding sequence is TGCCCCCCTCGGCGTTTAATGAACACTGAAGCTTTCTTT.

The CDR3 sequence: CASSLNGDRDSYEQYF. The CDR3 DNA sequence: TGTGCCAGCAGCTTGAATGGTGACAGGGACTCCTACGAGCAGTACTTC. This chain links TRBV5-6 with TRBJ2-7; 7 bases line up with TRBD1. The CDR3 sequence is 16 residues long. J was trimmed by 0 bases and V by 1 base; bases with no gene match: 7. CDR1 is SGHDT, CDR2 YYEEEE, per germline.

This clonotype was picked up one time. This chain uses TRBV29-1 with TRBJ2-1; TRBD2 matches 9 bases. This CDR3 contains 13 residues. Germline values: CDR1 SQVTM, CDR2 ANQGSEA. V was pared by 6 bases and J by 2 bases, with 2 bases of the junction left unmatched. The CDR3, as DNA: TGCAGCGTCCTAGCGGGGCCCTACAATGAGCAGTTCTTC. Its protein product is CSVLAGPYNEQFF.

The chain combines TRBV5-1 with TRBJ2-7; D unresolved. Germline V gives CDR1 SGHRS, CDR2 YFSETQ. The length of the CDR3 is 14 residues. Trimming removed 0 bases from V and 1 base from J, with 8 bases in between. The CDR3 DNA is TGCGCCAGCAGCTTGGAGGGCAAATCCTACGAGCAGTACTTC. Amino acids: CASSLEGKSYEQYF.

The chain couples TRBV7-2 to TRBJ2-1; 7 bases are a match to TRBD2. CDR1 is SGHTA and CDR2 is FQGNSA in the germline V gene. The CDR3 runs 16 residues. J lost 4 bases, V lost 5 bases, and 11 bases had no gene match. CDR3 sequence reads: CASSISPSGIYNEQFF. The CDR3 DNA follows: TGTGCCAGCAGCATCTCGCCTAGCGGCATTTACAATGAGCAGTTCTTC.

The J gene is TRBJ2-3, the V gene TRBV9; the match to TRBD2 covers 11 bases. The CDR3 covers 17 residues. The germline gives CDR1 SGDLS, CDR2 YYNGEE. Losses at the gene ends were 3 bases for V and 4 bases for J; bases not matched to a gene: 10. Written as DNA, the CDR3 is TGTGCCAGCAGCGGACCTACTAGCGGGGGACCTCCAGATACGCAGTATTTT. Protein product: CASSGPTSGGPPDTQYF.

The DNA of the CDR3 is TGTGCCAGCAGTCCCCTTTCACAAGGGGTGAGGAAGACCCAGTACTTC. This codes for CASSPLSQGVRKTQYF. V gene TRBV27 combines with J gene TRBJ2-5; D possibly corresponds to TRBD1 (5 bases). Trimming pared 5 bases from V and 6 bases from J, leaving 22 bases between. This CDR3 spans 16 amino acids. Germline V gene lookup returns CDR1 MNHEY and CDR2 SMNVEV (reference sequence).

This clonotype was found once. This rearrangement joins TRBV5-1 to TRBJ1-1; D not resolved. Trimming cost V 1 base and J 0 bases, with 4 bases left between them. The CDR3 spans 13 residues. Germline values: CDR1 SGHRS, CDR2 YFSETQ. In DNA form, the CDR3 reads TGCGCCAGCAGCTTGTCGGTGAACACTGAAGCTTTCTTT. The encoded protein is CASSLSVNTEAFF. Full variable domain (rest looked up from reference TRBV5-1 and TRBJ1-1): KAGVTQTPRYLIKTRGQQVTLSCSPISGHRSVSWYQQTPGQGLQFLFEYFSETQRNKGNFPGRFSGRQFSNSRSEMNVSTLELGDSALYLCASSLSVNTEAFFGQGTRLTVV.

The J gene is TRBJ2-7, the V gene TRBV29-1, with D perhaps TRBD1 (7 bases). This CDR3 comprises 13 residues. Germline V gives CDR1 SQVTM, CDR2 ANQGSEA. With 4 bases removed from V and 3 bases from J, the gap between germline ends came to 13 bases. The CDR3 bases are TGCAGCGTTGCAGGGGGGATCTACTACGAGCAGTACTTC. Translated, it gives CSVAGGIYYEQYF.

The chain employs TRBV7-9 and TRBJ2-1, with D possibly being TRBD1 (6 bases). This CDR3 contains 16 residues. The germline V gene encodes CDR1 SEHNR and CDR2 FQNEAQ (reference sequence). V was trimmed by 4 bases and J by 7 bases, leaving 20 bases between them. The CDR3 nucleotides read TGTGCCAGCAGCTCCCGGACAGAGGGGTCGGGGAATGAGCAGTTCTTC. Protein sequence: CASSSRTEGSGNEQFF.

The chain recombines TRBV7-2 with TRBJ2-1, with a tentative D call TRBD2 (7 bases). Germline values: CDR1 SGHTA, CDR2 FQGNSA. This CDR3 has 16 residues. Trimming took off 0 bases at V and 3 bases at J, with 12 bases between the two ends. The CDR3 DNA is TGTGCCAGCAGCTTAGCGGGGGGGCGGGGCTACAATGAGCAGTTCTTC. Protein: CASSLAGGRGYNEQFF.

The chain uses TRBV6-1 and TRBJ2-3; D is undetermined. V lost 7 bases to trimming and J lost 3 bases, with 20 bases between them. The CDR3 is 16 residues long. The germline CDR1 and CDR2 sequences are MNHNS and SASEGT. The CDR3 sequence: CASTNSQSFRTDTQYF. CDR3 DNA sequence: TGTGCCAGCACCAACTCCCAAAGCTTTCGAACAGATACGCAGTATTTT.

The chain uses TRBV6-1 and TRBJ2-2; D remains ambiguous. V was clipped by 7 bases and J by 7 bases, with 7 bases between them. CDR1 MNHNS and CDR2 SASEGT come from the germline V gene. The CDR3 totals 11 residues. CDR3 loop: CASTKSGELFF. Written as DNA, the CDR3 is TGTGCCAGCACTAAAAGCGGGGAGCTGTTTTTT.

The chain links TRBV12-2 to TRBJ2-2; the DNA was not compared with TRBD1, the D call given in the table. TRBV12-2 is labeled a pseudogene. The CDR3 extends over 16 amino acids. CDR3 coding DNA: TGTGCAAGTCGCTTCCCGGGACACTTTAACACCGGGGAGCTGTTTTTT. It translates to CASRFPGHFNTGELFF.

This chain links TRBV9 with TRBJ2-3, with a weak D call TRBD1 (5 bases). CDR3 length equals 12 residues. Per the germline V gene, CDR1 is SGDLS and CDR2 is YYNGEE. Between the trimmed V and J ends, which lost 0 bases and 10 bases, there was a span of 9 bases. The CDR3 reads CASSVEGRPQYF. The CDR3 DNA reads as TGTGCCAGCAGCGTAGAGGGGCGGCCGCAGTATTTT.

The V and J genes are TRBV19 and TRBJ1-5, with no clear D. CDR3 length: 12 residues. Trimming pared 3 bases from V and 6 bases from J, leaving 6 bases between. From germline, CDR1 is LNHDA and CDR2 SQIVND (reference sequence). CDR3 DNA: TGTGCCAGTAGTATTTCAGGTCAGCCCCAGCATTTT. Translating it yields CASSISGQPQHF. Using reference TRBV19 and TRBJ1-5 for the parts outside the CDR3, the full variable domain is DGGITQSPKYLFRKEGQNVTLSCEQNLNHDAMYWYRQDPGQGLRLIYYSQIVNDFQKGDIAEGYSVSREKKESFPLTVTSAQKNPTAFYLCASSISGQPQHFGDGTRLSIL.

The rearrangement links TRBV5-1 to TRBJ2-1; 7 positions agree with TRBD1. V lost 4 bases and J lost 0; bases outside the gene matches: 10. The germline CDR1 and CDR2 sequences are SGHRS and YFSETQ. The CDR3 sequence is 17 residues long. In DNA form, the CDR3 reads TGCGCCAGCAGCCACAGGGGCACGAGAAGCTCCTACAATGAGCAGTTCTTC. It encodes CASSHRGTRSSYNEQFF.

The chain combines TRBV12-3 or TRBV12-4 with TRBJ2-1, with TRBD1 matching over 7 bases. The CDR3 extends over 13 amino acids. Trimming cost V 5 bases and J 12 bases; bases outside gene matches: 10. The CDR3 loop reads CASSPHRGEGQFF. In nucleotides, the CDR3 is TGTGCCAGCAGTCCCCACAGGGGCGAAGGGCAGTTCTTC.

The chain uses TRBV4-1 and TRBJ2-5; 9 nucleotides align to TRBD2. The germline gives CDR1 MGHRA, CDR2 YSYEKL. CDR3 size: 15 residues. The junction had 3 bases not matched to a gene; V was cut back by 0 bases and J by 4 bases. CDR3 amino acids: CASSQDRGGGETQYF. The DNA of the CDR3 is TGCGCCAGCAGCCAAGATCGCGGGGGGGGAGAGACCCAGTACTTC.